These 19 T cell receptor beta chains originate from one sample sequenced in a study of blood T cells in healthy people across ages. Sample-barcoded 5' priming and a J-beta primer mix drove a second PCR of about 7 to 11 cycles. TCRdb reprocessed the 5' RACE reads with MiXCR, giving one entry per CDR3 protein. In the table there are 1.6 million or so distinct CDR3 sequences, about 35% of which are singletons. The sample was blood. The receptors stem from a woman aged 30 to 39 in good health.

This rearrangement joins TRBV20-1 to TRBJ1-3; D remains unclear. Germline V gene data show CDR1 as DFQATT and CDR2 as SNEGSKA (reference sequence). The V gene lost 4 bases and the J gene lost 3 bases, with 13 bases spanning the gap. The CDR3 length is 14 residues. The CDR3 DNA follows: TGCAGTGCTAAACGACGGGTCGGTGGAAACACCATATATTTT. It encodes CSAKRRVGGNTIYF.

Only a few counts were recorded for this clonotype. The gene calls are TRBV5-1 and TRBJ2-1; 14 bases align to TRBD2. Germline trimming cut 4 bases from V and 5 bases from J; bases unmatched to any gene: 5. CDR1 and CDR2 from the germline V gene are SGHRS and YFSETQ. CDR3 length: 16 residues. CDR3 sequence: CASSTGLAGANNEQFF. CDR3 DNA sequence: TGCGCCAGCAGCACGGGACTAGCGGGGGCCAACAATGAGCAGTTCTTC.

V is TRBV4-1 and J is TRBJ2-3, with a weak D call TRBD2 (6 bases). V dropped 0 bases and J dropped 0 bases, with 19 bases sitting between them. The germline gives CDR1 MGHRA, CDR2 YSYEKL. The length of the CDR3 is 19 residues. The CDR3 nucleotides are TGCGCCAGCAGCCAAGATGAGACCCGTAGCGGCCCTAGCACAGATACGCAGTATTTT. This gives the protein CASSQDETRSGPSTDTQYF.

This clonotype came up a few times. V is TRBV9 and J is TRBJ2-7, with TRBD2 matching over 10 bases. Germline V lookup: CDR1 SGDLS, CDR2 YYNGEE. V lost 0 bases, J lost 4 bases, and 4 bases stayed unmatched. The CDR3 is 15 residues long. Written as DNA, the CDR3 is TGTGCCAGCAGCGTAGAAGGAGCGGGGGGGTACGAGCAGTACTTC. Protein product: CASSVEGAGGYEQYF.

Concerning this clonotype: The CDR3 does not end in the conserved phenylalanine or tryptophan, so this is likely a read error. J is TRBJ2-3 and V is TRBV4-1; tentatively, D is TRBD1 (6 bases). CDR3 length: 15 residues. The V gene's germline CDR1 is MGHRA and CDR2 YSYEKL. Trimming took 0 bases from V and 4 from J, leaving 11 bases between them. The CDR3 coding sequence is TGCGCCAGCAGCCAAGAGGCCAGGGGACCAGATACGCAGTATTGT. Its protein is CASSQEARGPDTQYC.

To note about this clonotype: The junction differs from germline at one of its ends, possibly a read error. The chain employs TRBV5-1 and TRBJ2-5; D is perhaps TRBD1 or TRBD2 (5 bases each). Judging by the DNA end, TRBJ2-7 fits better; the J call may be wrong. This CDR3 has 14 amino acids. CDR1 is SGHRS, CDR2 YFSETQ, per germline. The DNA for the CDR3 is TGCGCCAGCAGTCCCCAGGGACCCTCCAACGAGCAGTACTTC. Encoded protein: CASSPQGPSNEQYF.

CDR3 nucleotide sequence: TGCGCCAGCAGCCCCCAGGGCGGGGACTACTCCTACGAGCAGTACTTC. As protein: CASSPQGGDYSYEQYF. This chain connects TRBV5-1 to TRBJ2-7, with 7 bases that match TRBD2. The CDR3 consists of 16 residues. Trimming took 4 bases from V and 0 from J; bases not matched to a gene: 10. In germline, CDR1 is SGHRS, CDR2 YFSETQ.

This clonotype was seen more than once but under ten times. A much larger clone lies a single base off, so this may be a read error. The rearrangement uses TRBV20-1 and TRBJ2-1; 11 bases are shared with TRBD2. V shed 4 bases, J shed 8 bases, and the junction held 7 bases outside the gene matches. Germline loops: CDR1 DFQATT, CDR2 SNEGSKA (reference sequence). CDR3 length: 14 residues. The CDR3 DNA is TGCAGTGCTACGGCTAGCGGGGGGTCCGATGAGCAGTTCTTC. It codes for CSATASGGSDEQFF.

The rearrangement links TRBV4-1 to TRBJ1-2; 11 bases are a match to TRBD1. The germline V gene encodes CDR1 MGHRA and CDR2 YSYEKL. This CDR3 has 13 residues. The V segment lost 7 bases and the J segment 7 bases; nucleotides outside the gene matches: 5. CDR3 DNA: TGCGCCAGCAATCCCGGGACAGGGGGTGGCTACACCTTC. This gives the protein CASNPGTGGGYTF.

This clonotype was detected a few times. The chain combines TRBV7-2 with TRBJ2-3; TRBD2 aligns across 7 bases. Germline V gives CDR1 SGHTA, CDR2 FQGNSA. This CDR3 contains 13 residues. Trimming at V came to 5 bases and at J to 4 bases, leaving 3 bases not matched to a gene. The CDR3, as DNA: TGTGCCAGCAGCCGGGGGGTGTCAGATACGCAGTATTTT. As protein: CASSRGVSDTQYF.

The genes are TRBV7-8 and TRBJ2-3, with 9 positions matching TRBD2. Unmatched junction bases numbered 14, after V lost 5 bases and J lost 2 bases. The length of the CDR3 is 18 residues. The V gene's germline CDR1 is SGHVS and CDR2 FQNEAQ. CDR3 residues: CASSRIGVSGGPTDTQYF. The CDR3 DNA reads TGTGCCAGCAGCCGTATTGGAGTGAGCGGGGGGCCCACAGATACGCAGTATTTT. The full variable domain, with the rest looked up from reference TRBV7-8 and TRBJ2-3, is GAGVSQSPRYKVAKRGQDVALRCDPISGHVSLFWYQQALGQGPEFLTYFQNEAQLDKSGLPSDRFFAERPEGSVSTLKIQRTQQEDSAVYLCASSRIGVSGGPTDTQYFGPGTRLTVL.

This clonotype was seen a few times. The gene calls are TRBV27 and TRBJ1-5, with 8 positions matching TRBD1. Losses at the gene ends were 8 bases for V and 3 bases for J; bases not matched to a gene: 12. CDR1 and CDR2 (germline): MNHEY, SMNVEV (reference sequence). The CDR3 extends over 16 amino acids. As DNA, the CDR3 is TGTGCCAGCTCCGCTCGGACAGGGAATAACAATCAGCCCCAGCATTTT. Translation gives CASSARTGNNNQPQHF.

V usage is TRBV10-3 and J usage is TRBJ2-3, with 7 bases aligning to TRBD2. J gave up 2 bases and V 1 base, and 6 bases lay outside the gene matches. The CDR3 covers 16 residues. Germline CDR1 ENHRY, CDR2 SYGVKD. Written as DNA, the CDR3 is TGTGCCATCAGTGAGTTCGAGGGGACTATCACAGATACGCAGTATTTT. Amino acids: CAISEFEGTITDTQYF.

The chain couples TRBV20-1 to TRBJ2-7; D remains unclear. The J call may be faulty, since TRBJ2-5 better matches the DNA end. The CDR3 consists of 14 residues. Per germline, CDR1 DFQATT and CDR2 SNEGSKA (reference sequence). The CDR3 is CSAPKAGVEETQYF. DNA of the CDR3: TGCAGTGCTCCGAAGGCAGGAGTTGAAGAGACCCAGTACTTC.

This clonotype was counted between two and nine times. DNA for the CDR3: TGCAGTGCTAGACAGGGTCCCTCTGGGGCCAACGTCCTGACTTTC. Amino acid sequence: CSARQGPSGANVLTF. V and J are TRBV20-1 and TRBJ2-6; tentatively, D is TRBD1 (5 bases). The V and J ends lost 2 bases and 0 bases respectively, with 8 bases between them. CDR1 is DFQATT and CDR2 is SNEGSKA in the germline V gene (reference sequence). This CDR3 has 15 residues.

Note on this clonotype: At one boundary the junction diverges from the germline segment, which might be a read error. The chain joins TRBV20-1 to TRBJ2-7, with D perhaps matching TRBD1 (5 bases). This CDR3 is 13 amino acids long. The germline gives CDR1 DFQATT, CDR2 SNEGSKA (reference sequence). CDR3: CSARLRQTYEEYF. CDR3 coding DNA: TGCAGTGCTAGACTGAGACAGACCTACGAGGAGTACTTC.

This clonotype was found a few times. The chain combines TRBV20-1 with TRBJ1-5; D may be TRBD1 (6 bases). Germline-derived CDR1 and CDR2 are DFQATT and SNEGSKA (reference sequence). The V and J ends lost 3 bases and 6 bases respectively, with 15 bases between them. This CDR3 contains 14 residues. In DNA form, the CDR3 reads TGCAGTGCTAGTCCTGGGGGCAAGGCTCAGCCCCAGCATTTT. It yields the protein CSASPGGKAQPQHF.

The chain employs TRBV6-5 and TRBJ1-1; D may be TRBD1 (5 bases). V was cut by 2 bases and J by 5 bases, with 12 bases left in between. CDR3 length equals 14 residues. CDR1 and CDR2 (germline): MNHEY, SVGAGI. The CDR3 DNA sequence: TGTGCCAGCAGTTACCGGGGGGGGGGAACTGAAGCTTTCTTT. It is translated as CASSYRGGGTEAFF.

This clonotype has just a few counts. The chain employs TRBV20-1 and TRBJ2-7; D remains unclear. Trimming pared 6 bases from V and 5 bases from J, leaving 20 bases between. Germline V gives CDR1 DFQATT, CDR2 SNEGSKA (reference sequence). CDR3 length equals 14 residues. The CDR3 region is CSAKPSFLMHEQYF. Written as DNA, the CDR3 is TGCAGTGCCAAGCCCTCGTTTCTAATGCACGAGCAGTACTTC.